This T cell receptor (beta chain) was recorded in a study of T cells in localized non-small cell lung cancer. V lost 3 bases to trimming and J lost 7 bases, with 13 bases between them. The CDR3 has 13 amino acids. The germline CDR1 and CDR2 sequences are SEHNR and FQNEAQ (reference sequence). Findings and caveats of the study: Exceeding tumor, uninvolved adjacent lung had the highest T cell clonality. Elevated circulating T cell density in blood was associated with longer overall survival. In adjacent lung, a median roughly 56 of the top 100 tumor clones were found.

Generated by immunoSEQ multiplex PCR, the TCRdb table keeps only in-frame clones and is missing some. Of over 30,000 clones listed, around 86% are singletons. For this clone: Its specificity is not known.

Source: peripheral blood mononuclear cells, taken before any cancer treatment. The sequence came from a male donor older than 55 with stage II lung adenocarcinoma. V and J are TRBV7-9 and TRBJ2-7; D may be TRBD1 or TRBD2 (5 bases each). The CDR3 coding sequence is TGTGCCAGCAGCTTCGGGGACCTCTTAGAGCAGTACTTC. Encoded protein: CASSFGDLLEQYF.